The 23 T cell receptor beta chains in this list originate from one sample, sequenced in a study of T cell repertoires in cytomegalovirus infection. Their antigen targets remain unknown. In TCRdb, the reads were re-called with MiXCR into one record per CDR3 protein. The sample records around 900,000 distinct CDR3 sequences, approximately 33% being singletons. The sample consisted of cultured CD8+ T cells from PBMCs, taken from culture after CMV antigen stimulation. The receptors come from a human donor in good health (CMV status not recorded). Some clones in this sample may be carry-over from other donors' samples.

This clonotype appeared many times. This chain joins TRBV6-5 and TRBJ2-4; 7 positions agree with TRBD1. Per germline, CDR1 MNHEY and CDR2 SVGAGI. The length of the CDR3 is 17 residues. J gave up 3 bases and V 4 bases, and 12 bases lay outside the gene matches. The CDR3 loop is CASSSYFRGKVKNIQYF. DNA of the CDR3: TGTGCCAGCAGTTCCTACTTCAGGGGGAAAGTCAAAAACATTCAGTACTTC.

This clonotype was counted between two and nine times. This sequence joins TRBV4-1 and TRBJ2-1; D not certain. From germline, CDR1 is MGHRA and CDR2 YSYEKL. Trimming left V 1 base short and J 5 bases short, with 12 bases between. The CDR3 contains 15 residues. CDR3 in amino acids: CASSQVGDSDNEQFF. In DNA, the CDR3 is TGCGCCAGCAGCCAAGTAGGAGACTCAGACAATGAGCAGTTCTTC.

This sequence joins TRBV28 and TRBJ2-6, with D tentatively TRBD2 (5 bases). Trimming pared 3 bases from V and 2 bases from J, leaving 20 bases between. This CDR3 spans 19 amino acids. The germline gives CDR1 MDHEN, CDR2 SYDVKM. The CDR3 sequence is CASSFGFIQWRAGANVLTF. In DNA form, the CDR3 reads TGTGCCAGCAGTTTCGGCTTCATCCAGTGGCGGGCTGGGGCCAACGTCCTGACTTTC.

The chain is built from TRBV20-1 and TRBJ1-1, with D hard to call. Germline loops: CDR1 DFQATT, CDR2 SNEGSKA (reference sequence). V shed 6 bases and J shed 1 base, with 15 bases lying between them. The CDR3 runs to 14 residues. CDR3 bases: TGCAGTGCCCAGACTACTGGTGCGAACACTGAAGCTTTCTTT. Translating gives CSAQTTGANTEAFF.

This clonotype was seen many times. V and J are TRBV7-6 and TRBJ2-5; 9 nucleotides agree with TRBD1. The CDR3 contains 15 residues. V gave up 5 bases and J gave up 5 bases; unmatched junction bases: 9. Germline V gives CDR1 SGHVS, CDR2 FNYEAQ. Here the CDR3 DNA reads TGTGCCAGCAGCCCAAAGGACAGGGGATCGGAGACCCAGTACTTC. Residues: CASSPKDRGSETQYF.

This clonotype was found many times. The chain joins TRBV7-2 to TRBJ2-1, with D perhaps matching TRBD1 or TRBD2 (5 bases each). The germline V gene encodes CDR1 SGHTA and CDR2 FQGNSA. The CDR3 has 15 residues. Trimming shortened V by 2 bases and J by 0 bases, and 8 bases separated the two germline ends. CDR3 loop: CASSLFGASYNEQFF. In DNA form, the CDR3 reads TGTGCCAGCAGCTTATTCGGGGCCTCCTACAATGAGCAGTTCTTC.

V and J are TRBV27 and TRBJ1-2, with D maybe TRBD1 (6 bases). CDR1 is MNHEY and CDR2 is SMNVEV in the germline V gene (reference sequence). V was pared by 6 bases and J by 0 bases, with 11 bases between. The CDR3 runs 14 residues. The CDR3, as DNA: TGTGCCAGCAGCTCGGGGGGCCCTAACTATGGCTACACCTTC. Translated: CASSSGGPNYGYTF.

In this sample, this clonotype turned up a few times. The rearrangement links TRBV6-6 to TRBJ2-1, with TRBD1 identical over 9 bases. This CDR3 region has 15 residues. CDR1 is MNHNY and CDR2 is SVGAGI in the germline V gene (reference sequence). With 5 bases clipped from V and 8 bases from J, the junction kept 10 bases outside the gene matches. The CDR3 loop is CASSNTGQGNYEQFF. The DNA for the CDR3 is TGTGCCAGCAGTAACACGGGACAGGGTAATTATGAGCAGTTCTTC.

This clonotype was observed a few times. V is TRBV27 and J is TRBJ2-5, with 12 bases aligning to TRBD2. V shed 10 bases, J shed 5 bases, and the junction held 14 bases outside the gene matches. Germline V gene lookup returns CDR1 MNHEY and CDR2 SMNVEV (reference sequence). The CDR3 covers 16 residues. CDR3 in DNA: TGTGCCACCGTTCCTAGCGGGGGGGCCCTGCGGGAGACCCAGTACTTC. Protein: CATVPSGGALRETQYF.

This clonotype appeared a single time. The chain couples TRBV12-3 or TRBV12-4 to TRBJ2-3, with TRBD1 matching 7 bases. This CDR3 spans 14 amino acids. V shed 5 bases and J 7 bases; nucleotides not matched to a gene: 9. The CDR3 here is CASSPPDRANTQYF. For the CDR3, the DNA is TGTGCCAGCAGTCCCCCTGACAGGGCAAATACGCAGTATTTT.

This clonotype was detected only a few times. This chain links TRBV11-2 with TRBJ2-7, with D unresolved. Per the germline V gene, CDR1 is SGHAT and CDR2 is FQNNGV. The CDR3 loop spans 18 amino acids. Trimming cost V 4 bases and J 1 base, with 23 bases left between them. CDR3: CASSSGRWTADTSYEQYV. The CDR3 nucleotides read TGTGCCAGCAGCTCTGGCCGTTGGACGGCCGATACATCCTACGAGCAGTACGTC.

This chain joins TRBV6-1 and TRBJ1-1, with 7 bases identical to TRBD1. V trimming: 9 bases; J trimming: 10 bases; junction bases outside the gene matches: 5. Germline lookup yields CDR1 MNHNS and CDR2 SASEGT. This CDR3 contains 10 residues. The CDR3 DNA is TGTGCCAGTGGGACAGTCGGAGCTTTCTTT. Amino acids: CASGTVGAFF.

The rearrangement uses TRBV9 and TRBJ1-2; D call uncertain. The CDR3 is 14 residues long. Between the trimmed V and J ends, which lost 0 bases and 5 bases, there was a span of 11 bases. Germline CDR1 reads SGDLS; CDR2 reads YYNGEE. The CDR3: CASSVGPRAYGYTF. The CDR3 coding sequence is TGTGCCAGCAGCGTAGGCCCCCGGGCTTATGGCTACACCTTC. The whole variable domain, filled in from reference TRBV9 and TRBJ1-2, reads DSGVTQTPKHLITATGQRVTLRCSPRSGDLSVYWYQQSLDQGLQFLIQYYNGEERAKGNILERFSAQQFPDLHSELNLSSLELGDSALYFCASSVGPRAYGYTFGSGTRLTVV.

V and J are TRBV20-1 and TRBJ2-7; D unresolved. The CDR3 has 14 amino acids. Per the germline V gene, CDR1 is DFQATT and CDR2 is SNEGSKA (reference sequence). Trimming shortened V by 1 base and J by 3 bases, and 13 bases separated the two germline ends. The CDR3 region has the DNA TGCAGTGCTAGAGGCCTCGTCTCTCTCTACGAGCAGTACGTC. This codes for CSARGLVSLYEQYV.

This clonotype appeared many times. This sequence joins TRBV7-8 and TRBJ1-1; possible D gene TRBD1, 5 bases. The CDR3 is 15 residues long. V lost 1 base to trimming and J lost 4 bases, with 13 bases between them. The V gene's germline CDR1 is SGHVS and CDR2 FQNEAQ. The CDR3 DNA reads TGTGCCAGCAGCTTAGGAGGGACGGCCCGCACTGAAGCTTTCTTT. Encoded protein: CASSLGGTARTEAFF.

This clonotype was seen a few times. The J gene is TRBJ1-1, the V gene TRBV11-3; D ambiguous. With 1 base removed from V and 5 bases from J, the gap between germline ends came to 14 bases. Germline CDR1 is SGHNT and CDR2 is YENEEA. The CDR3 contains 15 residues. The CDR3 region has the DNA TGTGCCAGCAGCTTAGGTGTGGGCTCGAGGACTGAAGCTTTCTTT. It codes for CASSLGVGSRTEAFF.

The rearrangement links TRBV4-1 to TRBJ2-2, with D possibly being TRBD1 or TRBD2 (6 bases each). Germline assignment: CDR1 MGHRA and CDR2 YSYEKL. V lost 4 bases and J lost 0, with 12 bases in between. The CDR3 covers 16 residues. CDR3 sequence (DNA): TGCGCCAGCAGCCCTAGGGGGGTAACGAACACCGGGGAGCTGTTTTTT. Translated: CASSPRGVTNTGELFF.

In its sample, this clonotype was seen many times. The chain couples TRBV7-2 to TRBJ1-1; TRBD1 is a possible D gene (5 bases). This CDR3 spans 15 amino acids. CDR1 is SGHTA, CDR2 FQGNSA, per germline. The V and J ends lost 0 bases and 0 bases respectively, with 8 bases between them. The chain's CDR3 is CASSLAQGLNTEAFF. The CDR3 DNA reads TGTGCCAGCAGCTTAGCGCAGGGCCTGAACACTGAAGCTTTCTTT.

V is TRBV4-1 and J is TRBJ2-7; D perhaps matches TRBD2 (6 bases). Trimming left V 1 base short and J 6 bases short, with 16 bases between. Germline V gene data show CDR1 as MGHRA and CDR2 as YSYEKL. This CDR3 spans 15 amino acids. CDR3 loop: CASSQALMTRSEQYF. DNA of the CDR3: TGCGCCAGCAGCCAAGCCTTGATGACTAGGTCCGAGCAGTACTTC.

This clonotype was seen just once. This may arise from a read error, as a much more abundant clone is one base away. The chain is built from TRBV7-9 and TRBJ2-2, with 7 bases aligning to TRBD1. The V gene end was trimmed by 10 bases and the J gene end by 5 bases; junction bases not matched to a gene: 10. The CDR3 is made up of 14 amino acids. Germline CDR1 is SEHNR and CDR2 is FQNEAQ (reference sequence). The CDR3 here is CANSPQGRTGELFF. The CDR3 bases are TGTGCCAACAGTCCACAGGGGAGAACCGGGGAGCTGTTTTTT.

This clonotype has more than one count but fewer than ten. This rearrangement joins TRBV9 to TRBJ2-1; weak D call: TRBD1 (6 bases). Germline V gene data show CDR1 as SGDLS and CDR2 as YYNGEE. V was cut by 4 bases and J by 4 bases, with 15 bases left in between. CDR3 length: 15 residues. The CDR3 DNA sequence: TGTGCCAGCAGCTTAATTCCGGGACAATACAATGAGCAGTTCTTC. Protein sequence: CASSLIPGQYNEQFF.

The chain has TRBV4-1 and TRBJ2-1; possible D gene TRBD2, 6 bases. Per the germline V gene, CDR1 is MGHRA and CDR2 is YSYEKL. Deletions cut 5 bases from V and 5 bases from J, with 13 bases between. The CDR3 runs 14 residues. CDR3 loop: CASSSRRGNNEQFF. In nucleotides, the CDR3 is TGCGCCAGCAGCTCTAGACGGGGGAACAATGAGCAGTTCTTC.

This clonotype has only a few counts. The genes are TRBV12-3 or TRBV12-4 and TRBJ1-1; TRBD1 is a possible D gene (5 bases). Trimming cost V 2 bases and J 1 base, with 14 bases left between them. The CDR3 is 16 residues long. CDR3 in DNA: TGTGCCAGCAGTTTATCCTCGGGACGGGGGAACACTGAAGCTTTCTTT. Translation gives CASSLSSGRGNTEAFF.